What follows describes a single TCR beta chain. Enrolled during active infection, Seattle patients were then followed longitudinally. The data stem from a study of blood T cell repertoires in COVID-19. Turning to the study itself: Some COVID-19 samples were acute and others convalescent; all came from the United States, Italy and Spain.

V lost 4 bases and J lost 4, with 13 bases in between. Germline values: CDR1 MNHEY, CDR2 SVGAGI. The CDR3 is 14 residues long. Authors' analysis steps: How many nucleated cells were present was estimated from reference gene primer amplification. Here immunoSEQ multiplex PCR was the method, and the copy in TCRdb shows in-frame clones only, minus some. V, J and clone size were drawn from that table, and D and trimming were deduced from the DNA. The sample lists 150,000 or so clones; over 75% were seen once. The chain links TRBV6-5 to TRBJ1-1; possibly TRBD1 for D (5 bases). Sequenced sample: peripheral blood. The clonotype originates from a man in his 60s with COVID-19, enrolled during active disease. CDR3 region: CASSSPGRVTEAFF. DNA for the CDR3: TGTGCCAGCAGTTCCCCCGGCAGGGTCACTGAAGCTTTCTTT.